This section outlines one T cell receptor beta chain sequence together with its context. Its cognate antigen has yet to be identified. No clone much larger than this one lies a single base away; base qualities are absent. The data are from a study of human versus mouse CDR3 diversity and MHC coevolution (dated 2017 in TCRdb). About the investigation overall: The immunoSEQ assay was reported to detect one in 200,000 T cells and to minimize amplification bias from multiplex PCR. Human naive CD4 T cell repertoires were used as a reference for TCR selection on multiple MHC II alleles and were compared with human-TCR-locus transgenic mice carrying single MHC II. Three healthy volunteer blood donors were included in the human cohort, with one aged 30 to 39, one aged 40 to 50 and one aged 60 to 70 at collection. Across mouse and human samples, the number of valid reads per sample ranged from roughly 5.5 x 10^6 to 1.7 x 10^7. Study-level results and caveats: The largest TCR beta repertoire according to iCHAO1 estimates belonged to humans, at about 1.5 million clonotypes, a result attributed likely to selection by multiple MHC II molecules. Because human T cells were selected on roughly 6 MHC II alleles, repertoire diversity in humans and mice was not considered directly comparable. Two of the three human donors showed the lowest clonal inequality scores among all compared groups. On average, more CDR3 deletions and insertions were observed in humans than in mice, indicating greater exonuclease and TdT activity.

Genomic DNA was extracted from the sorted cells using the QIAGEN blood and tissue kit and was quantified on a NanoDrop 1000. The immunoSEQ platform deep sequenced and quantified TCR alpha and beta chains by multiplex PCR of genomic DNA. The paper's processing steps were these. IMGT gene and region definitions were used for annotation of the TCR sequences. Out-of-frame rearrangements served as a stand-in for the preselection repertoire and were compared with in-frame clonotypes. The iCHAO1 estimator supplied with the immunoSEQ platform was used to estimate repertoire size. A Gini index based on the Lorenz curve was applied to in-frame amino acid clonotypes to measure clonal inequality. Shared clonotypes were counted with the intersect function of the R package tcR, and similarity was scored with the Jaccard index. Frequencies of V, J and V-J usage were subjected to principal component analysis with the R prcomp function, without normalization. TCRdb limited this immuneACCESS table to in-frame rearrangements with V and J called. A share of clones is missing; checked studies link under half to unresolved V genes, and the rest is unexplained. V, J and clone size were drawn from that table, and D and trimming were deduced from the DNA. The sample table shows more than 55,000 clones, and just under 95% are seen once. The ten largest account for over 15% of the sample.

Fluorescence-activated cell sorting was used to isolate naive CD4 T cells, defined as CD45RO-negative and CD62L-positive, from PBMCs. Each donor gave about 50 ml of fresh peripheral blood, from which PBMCs were isolated by Ficoll density centrifugation. All samples were sorted on a FACSAria III instrument and reached purity above 95%. The CDR3 covers 14 residues, taking in both the cysteine and the phenylalanine. Just CDR3 DNA is preserved here, 42 bases in frame from base 1. From V the trimming removes 7 bases and from J it removes 0 bases, while the gene matches leave 4 bases of the junction unaccounted for. CDR1 and CDR2 (SGHRS, YFSETQ) derive from the germline V gene.

The receptor's source is a person aged 55 to 75 in good health. The chain employs TRBV5-1 and TRBJ2-7; the central 10 bases match TRBD2. Sequenced input: naive CD4+ T cells from blood. In light of the paper, this sample's cell subset or site label describes: CD45RO-negative CD62L-positive naive CD4 T cells. The DNA sequence is given as TGCGCCAGCTCCACTAGCGGGGACTCCTACGAGCAGTACTTC. This yields the protein CASSTSGDSYEQYF.